The 24 T cell receptor beta chains below were found in one sample sequenced in a study of molecular identifiers for immune sequencing clone quantification (dated by TCRdb to the late 2010s). Library generation was performed with PCR. The sequencer was an Illumina HiSeq 4000. Using fastp at Q25 and MiXCR, TCRdb reprocessed the public reads and kept productive beta chains. Entries are consolidated by CDR3 protein sequence, retaining the most common genes and DNA. This sample holds about 640,000 distinct CDR3 sequences; 15% to 20% were observed only once. Roughly 0.83% of the sample is held by the ten biggest clonotypes. Source material: naive CD8+ T cells from blood, with Jurkat cell RNA spiked in. The sample's cell subset or site label, in plain terms: FACS-sorted CD8+CD4-CCR7+CD45RA+ naive T cells. The receptors here all came from a human donor in good health. Some libraries in this study had Jurkat cell RNA spiked in.

The table lists this clonotype with many counts. The chain uses TRBV5-1 and TRBJ1-1; D possibly corresponds to TRBD1 (6 bases). CDR1 and CDR2 (germline): SGHRS, YFSETQ. The CDR3 has 14 residues. Trimming took off 0 bases at V and 3 bases at J, with 9 bases between the two ends. CDR3 sequence (DNA): TGCGCCAGCAGCTTGGACAGGGACGACACTGAAGCTTTCTTT. Protein product: CASSLDRDDTEAFF.

This clonotype was seen many times. The chain employs TRBV7-9 and TRBJ2-1; 12 positions match TRBD2. Germline V CDR1 and CDR2: SEHNR, FQNEAQ (reference sequence). V shed 5 bases, J shed 8 bases, and the junction held 7 bases outside the gene matches. The CDR3 loop spans 15 amino acids. The CDR3 DNA reads as TGTGCCAGCAGCCCTAGCGGGAGGGGTCCGTATGAGCAGTTCTTC. Its protein product is CASSPSGRGPYEQFF.

The genes are TRBV9 and TRBJ1-2; perhaps TRBD1 as D (5 bases). There are 15 residues in the CDR3. The germline V and J ends were trimmed by 3 bases and 4 bases, with 16 bases remaining between them. From germline, CDR1 is SGDLS and CDR2 YYNGEE. CDR3 sequence: CASSAGPGFSYGYTF. The CDR3, as DNA: TGTGCCAGCAGCGCGGGGCCGGGGTTCTCCTATGGCTACACCTTC.

This clonotype has at least ten counts. CDR3 amino acids: CATTGVMSNQPQHF. CDR3 DNA sequence: TGTGCCACCACCGGGGTCATGAGCAATCAGCCCCAGCATTTT. The chain couples TRBV6-2 or TRBV6-3 to TRBJ1-5, with D unresolved. Trimming took 10 bases from V and 1 from J, leaving 14 bases between them. CDR1 is MNHEY and CDR2 is SVGEGT in the germline V gene. The CDR3 contains 14 residues.

This clonotype was seen repeatedly, ten times or more. The chain uses TRBV27 and TRBJ1-5, with D possibly matching TRBD1 (5 bases). Trimming took off 2 bases at V and 6 bases at J, with 11 bases between the two ends. The CDR3 is 14 amino acids. Germline lookup yields CDR1 MNHEY and CDR2 SMNVEV (reference sequence). The CDR3 reads CASSLGGGLQPQHF. DNA for the CDR3: TGTGCCAGCAGTTTAGGTGGGGGTCTTCAGCCCCAGCATTTT.

Note on this clonotype: A much larger clone is a single base away; this may be a read error. The genes are TRBV27 and TRBJ2-5; D unclear. Germline V gene data show CDR1 as MNHEY and CDR2 as SMNVEV (reference sequence). This CDR3 is built from 15 residues. CDR3 nucleotides: TGTGCCAGCAGTCCCGGCCCGGTGGAAAAGGAGATCCAGTACTTC. The encoded protein is CASSPGPVEKEIQYF.

The count of this clonotype is one. No conserved phenylalanine or tryptophan ends this CDR3, so it is likely a read error. The V call is TRBV12-3 or TRBV12-4, the J call TRBJ2-7; tentatively, D is TRBD1 (6 bases). The CDR3 sequence is 13 residues long. The CDR3 spells CARKQGWTYEQYI. CDR3 bases: TGTGCTAGAAAACAGGGATGGACCTACGAGCAGTACATC.

This clonotype was seen a few times. This chain uses TRBV25-1 with TRBJ2-3, with D perhaps assigned TRBD1 or TRBD2 (5 bases each). CDR1 and CDR2 (germline): MGHDK, SYGVNS. Trimming stripped 3 bases from V and 0 bases from J, with 10 bases between. There are 15 residues in the CDR3. The CDR3 bases are TGTGCCAGCAGTGAGTTCGGGGCAAGCACAGATACGCAGTATTTT. It encodes CASSEFGASTDTQYF.

This clonotype was observed a few times. The chain uses TRBV30 and TRBJ2-2; TRBD1 matches at 9 bases. V shed 5 bases, J shed 6 bases, and the junction held 7 bases outside the gene matches. CDR3 length: 14 amino acids. The germline V gene has CDR1 GTSNPN and CDR2 SVGIG (reference sequence). CDR3 protein: CAWEGQGIAGELFF. The CDR3 nucleotides read TGTGCCTGGGAAGGACAGGGGATAGCCGGGGAGCTGTTTTTT.

The sample holds a few counts of this clonotype. The J gene is TRBJ2-1, the V gene TRBV7-9; D unclear. The CDR3 loop spans 15 amino acids. Germline V gives CDR1 SEHNR, CDR2 FQNEAQ (reference sequence). V dropped 4 bases and J dropped 0 bases, with 10 bases sitting between them. The DNA for the CDR3 is TGTGCCAGCAGCTCCCTTCCGGACTCCTACAATGAGCAGTTCTTC. Residues: CASSSLPDSYNEQFF.

The table lists this clonotype with many counts. This chain links TRBV23-1 with TRBJ2-5; D is unresolved. TRBV23-1 is placed among ORFs of uncertain function. The CDR3 length is 13 residues. With 5 bases removed from V and 5 bases from J, the gap between germline ends came to 12 bases. The CDR3 bases are TGCGCCAGCAGTTGCGACCCCGGGGAGACCCAGTACTTC. Residues: CASSCDPGETQYF.

Many counts were recorded for this clonotype. The V gene is TRBV4-3, the J gene TRBJ2-7, with a possible D match to TRBD1 (5 bases). In germline, CDR1 is LGHNA, CDR2 YSLEER. The CDR3 has 17 amino acids. V was shortened by 2 bases and J by 2 bases, with 19 bases between the two germline ends. The CDR3 reads CASSQFHKRQGAYEQYF. CDR3 DNA sequence: TGCGCCAGCAGCCAATTCCATAAGCGCCAGGGTGCCTACGAGCAGTACTTC.

V gene TRBV30 combines with J gene TRBJ2-3; 9 nucleotides match TRBD1. V lost 5 bases and J lost 5; bases outside the gene matches: 14. Germline V gene sequence: CDR1 GTSNPN, CDR2 SVGIG (reference sequence). This CDR3 comprises 16 residues. CDR3 residues: CAWDGGQGQPLDTQYF. CDR3 bases: TGTGCCTGGGACGGGGGACAGGGACAACCCTTAGATACGCAGTATTTT.

A word on this clonotype: The final CDR3 position lacks the conserved phenylalanine or tryptophan, pointing to a likely read error. The genes are TRBV5-1 and TRBJ2-7; 7 bases are a match to TRBD1. CDR3 length equals 14 residues. CDR1 is SGHRS, CDR2 YFSETQ, per germline. Trimming at V came to 4 bases and at J to 1 base, leaving 5 bases not matched to a gene. CDR3 loop: CASSPDRLSYEQYL. The CDR3 DNA sequence: TGCGCCAGCAGCCCGGACAGGCTATCCTACGAGCAGTACCTC.

Note on this clonotype: This sequence may be a read error, since a much larger clone differs from it by one base. The chain recombines TRBV7-8 with TRBJ1-5, with D perhaps TRBD1 (6 bases). The CDR3 length is 15 residues. Germline V lookup: CDR1 SGHVS, CDR2 FQNEAQ. CDR3 sequence: CASSLEDSPNQPRHF. In nucleotides, the CDR3 is TGTGCCAGCAGCTTAGAGGACAGCCCCAATCAGCCCCGGCATTTT.

This clonotype showed up many times. The V call is TRBV29-1, the J call TRBJ2-5, with D perhaps TRBD2 (6 bases). Germline V gene data show CDR1 as SQVTM and CDR2 as ANQGSEA. This CDR3 contains 13 residues. CDR3 loop: CSAPLGGQETQYF. CDR3 coding DNA: TGCAGTGCCCCGTTGGGGGGCCAAGAGACCCAGTACTTC.

In this sample, this clonotype turned up a few times. This may be a read error: a much more frequent sequence differs by one nucleotide. CDR3 protein: CARRTGLTDTQYF. CDR3 DNA: TGTGCCAGAAGGACAGGGCTCACAGATACGCAGTATTTT. This chain links TRBV6-6 with TRBJ2-3; 8 bases match TRBD1. Germline CDR1 and CDR2: MNHNY and SVGAGI (reference sequence). Losses at the gene ends were 9 bases for V and 2 bases for J; bases not matched to a gene: 4. The CDR3 has 13 amino acids.

The chain carries TRBV5-5 and TRBJ2-7; TRBD1 might be the D (6 bases). This CDR3 is 12 amino acids long. Germline values: CDR1 SGHKS, CDR2 YYEKEE (reference sequence). V lost 7 bases and J lost 9, with 17 bases in between. The CDR3 loop is CASDANPGVQYF. As DNA, the CDR3 is TGTGCCAGCGACGCGAACCCAGGGGTGCAGTACTTC. The full variable domain, completed using reference TRBV5-5 and TRBJ2-7, is DAGVTQSPTHLIKTRGQQVTLRCSPISGHKSVSWYQQVLGQGPQFIFQYYEKEERGRGNFPDRFSARQFPNYSSELNVNALLLGDSALYLCASDANPGVQYFGPGTRLTVT.

The V call is TRBV7-9, the J call TRBJ2-7, with D possibly TRBD2 on 6 matching bases. Per the germline V gene, CDR1 is SEHNR and CDR2 is FQNEAQ (reference sequence). This CDR3 region has 16 residues. Trimming left V 1 base short and J 1 base short, with 14 bases between. The CDR3 region has the DNA TGTGCCAGCAGCTTAGTTGGCGGGACGACTTCCTACGAGCAGTACTTC. It translates to CASSLVGGTTSYEQYF. The variable domain in full, with the rest retrieved from reference TRBV7-9 and TRBJ2-7, is DTGVSQNPRHKITKRGQNVTFRCDPISEHNRLYWYRQTLGQGPEFLTYFQNEAQLEKSRLLSDRFSAERPKGSFSTLEIQRTEQGDSAMYLCASSLVGGTTSYEQYFGPGTRLTVT.

This clonotype was observed many times. The chain carries TRBV5-1 and TRBJ2-5; TRBD2 matches at 10 bases. Germline V lookup: CDR1 SGHRS, CDR2 YFSETQ. V was clipped by 3 bases and J by 5 bases; unmatched bases: 10. This CDR3 spans 16 amino acids. The CDR3 bases are TGCGCCAGCAGCTCCCTTAGCGGGGGGCCTCGCGAGACCCAGTACTTC. It yields the protein CASSSLSGGPRETQYF.

Details on this clonotype: A much more abundant neighbour one base away suggests this may be a read error. CDR3 DNA: TGTGCCAGCAGCCAAGTCGAAGCCGTCCCCATAGATACGCAGTATTTT. This gives the protein CASSQVEAVPIDTQYF. The chain employs TRBV4-2 and TRBJ2-3; no clear D gene. Trimming took 1 base from V and 5 from J, leaving 16 bases between them. The CDR3 consists of 16 residues. Germline assignment: CDR1 LGHNA and CDR2 YNFKEQ.

V gene TRBV2 combines with J gene TRBJ1-4; tentative D call: TRBD1 (6 bases). Trimming took 2 bases from V and 1 from J, leaving 11 bases between them. This CDR3 region has 16 residues. From germline, CDR1 is SNHLY and CDR2 FYNNEI. CDR3: CASSERRQETNEKLFF. CDR3 DNA sequence: TGTGCCAGCAGTGAACGGCGACAGGAAACTAATGAAAAACTGTTTTTT.

This clonotype has a handful of counts. The gene calls are TRBV4-3 and TRBJ1-5; 8 bases fit TRBD1. Trimming at V came to 0 bases and at J to 5 bases, leaving 6 bases not matched to a gene. Germline CDR1 and CDR2: LGHNA and YSLEER. CDR3 length: 16 residues. The CDR3 loop reads CASSQEWAGGDQPQHF. CDR3 sequence (DNA): TGCGCCAGCAGCCAAGAGTGGGCAGGGGGCGATCAGCCCCAGCATTTT.

CDR3 sequence: CSAKITGATGLYEQYF. The CDR3 coding sequence is TGCAGTGCTAAGATCACCGGGGCGACGGGACTATACGAGCAGTACTTC. J is TRBJ2-7 and V is TRBV20-1; TRBD2 agrees at 7 bases. The CDR3 covers 16 residues. Germline CDR1 DFQATT, CDR2 SNEGSKA (reference sequence). V lost 4 bases to trimming and J lost 4 bases; unmatched junction nucleotides: 16.